This TCR beta chain is from a study of vaccination and CD4 T cells after COVID-19 (dated by TCRdb to between 2021 and 2024). With respect to the entire study: The convalescent cohort comprised six males and four females, including two Hispanic individuals, seven Caucasians, two Asians and one multiracial person. Culture stimuli were overlapping spike peptide pools from SARS-CoV-2 and from the common cold coronaviruses HCoV-NL63, HCoV-OC43 and HCoV-229E. Control cultures used a CEFX viral epitope pool as positive control, an HIV-1 Nef peptide pool as negative control, or no peptide. The spike-specific CD4+ TCR repertoire was compared before and after mRNA vaccination in under 11 COVID-19 convalescent patients and several infection-naive healthy vaccine recipients. Post-COVID blood samples from convalescent patients were collected a median of 101 days after diagnosis, with a range of about 35 to 161 days. Each participant got two doses of either the Pfizer-BioNTech BNT162b2 vaccine (n=8) or the Moderna mRNA-1273 vaccine (n=2). Post-vaccine blood samples were taken a median of around 68 days after the second vaccine dose, with a range of 14 to 241 days.

The treatment or condition label of this sample denotes: roughly 10-day PBMC culture with coronavirus spike peptide pools or control peptides (ViraFEST assay). The ViraFEST assay was used in the study, in which antigen-specific T cells were expanded with peptide pools and expanded clonotypes were subsequently identified by TCR sequencing. Negative nucleocapsid antibody tests before and after vaccination confirmed that the healthy vaccine recipients had no prior SARS-CoV-2 infection. Each well held fewer than 2.5 million PBMCs cultured with approximately 9.2 ug/ml peptide pools in IMDM containing 5% human AB serum and 7.5 to 10 IU/ml IL-2. Half of the culture medium was replaced with fresh IL-2-containing medium on days 3 and 7. CD4+ T cells were isolated after around ten days of culture through negative selection using the EasySep CD4+ T cell isolation kit. PBMCs were separated from whole blood using Ficoll-Paque Plus gradient centrifugation and then either used fresh or cryopreserved at -140C. Triplicate wells were generally used for each culture condition.

Libraries were made using PCR. DNA from cultured CD4+ T cells underwent TCR sequencing with the Oncomine TCR Beta short-read assay at the Johns Hopkins FTIC core. The QIAamp micro DNA kit was used to extract genomic DNA from the cultured CD4+ T cells. Oncomine TCR Beta libraries made from cultured CD4+ T cells were pooled using unique dual indexes and sequenced on an Illumina iSeq 100. The authors' analysis ran thus. Non-productive sequences were removed, and CDR3s not starting with C, not ending with F or W, or shorter than 7 amino acids were discarded. The MANAFEST web application was used to identify antigen-specific clonotypes by comparing peptide-stimulated wells against reference wells and other culture wells. To be called positive, a clone needed an FDR below 0.05, an odds ratio above 5, and a productive frequency above 0.1% in at least two of three replicate wells. Cross-reactive clonotypes were defined as significantly expanded in both SARS-CoV-2 spike wells and at least one common cold coronavirus spike condition. Using R version 3.6.1, CDR3 homology was evaluated through Levenshtein distances (stringdist) along with unrooted phylogenetic trees (ape). TCRdb itself trimmed the public reads at Q25 with fastp, ran MiXCR and retained productive beta chains. All rows with the same CDR3 protein become a single entry with the most common DNA and genes. The V and J calls here are based on TCRdb, not the publication. The sample includes 25,000 to 30,000 distinct CDR3 sequences, with less than 60% observed a single time. The biggest ten clones account for 28% of the sample.

General conclusions and limits of the study: An increase in the median number of SARS-CoV-2-reactive clonotypes from around 20 after infection to about 39 after vaccination was observed, but the change was not found to be significant. In convalescent patients, nearly all vaccine-specific clones (304 of 307) were found to be mono-reactive for SARS-CoV-2 spike rather than cross-reactive with common cold coronaviruses. In convalescent patients, a median around 90% of post-vaccine SARS-CoV-2-reactive clones were detected only after vaccination, suggesting vaccine-specific priming. Relatively few convalescent patients were included in the study, and early timepoints after natural infection were not analyzed.

A note on this clonotype: The specificity of this receptor is unknown. Base qualities are missing; no much larger clone stands one base away.

Trimming removed 2 bases from V and 2 bases from J; the gene matches leave 11 bases unexplained. Per the germline V gene (reference sequence), MNHEY is the CDR1 and SMNVEV is the CDR2. The cysteine opens and the phenylalanine closes a CDR3 of 17 amino acids. The entry retains the CDR3 DNA only, 51 bases that are in frame from base 1. The TCR was taken from a human donor who received a COVID-19 vaccine. The sample in question was CD4+ T cells from blood, cultured in vitro, obtained before SARS-CoV-2 vaccination. Here the chain combines TRBV27 and TRBJ1-1; 7 bases in between match TRBD1. The CDR3 protein sequence reads: CASSLGRGRDSNTEAFF. The nucleotides read TGTGCCAGCAGTTTAGGTCGGGGCCGGGACAGCAACACTGAAGCTTTCTTT.